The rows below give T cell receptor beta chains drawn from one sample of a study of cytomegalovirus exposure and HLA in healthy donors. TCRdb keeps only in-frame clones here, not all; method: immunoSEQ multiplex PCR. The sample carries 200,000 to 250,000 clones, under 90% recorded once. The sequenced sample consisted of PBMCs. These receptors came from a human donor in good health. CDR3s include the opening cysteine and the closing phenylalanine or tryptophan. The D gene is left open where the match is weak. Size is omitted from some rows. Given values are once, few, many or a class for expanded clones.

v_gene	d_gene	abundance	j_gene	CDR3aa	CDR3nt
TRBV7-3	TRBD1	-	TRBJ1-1	CASSPGTGEEGTEAFF	TGTGCCAGCAGCCCAGGGACAGGGGAAGAGGGCACTGAAGCTTTCTTT
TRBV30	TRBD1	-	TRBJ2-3	CAWSAETGVTDTQYF	TGTGCCTGGAGTGCCGAGACAGGGGTGACAGATACGCAGTATTTT
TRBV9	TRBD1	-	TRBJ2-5	CASSEGRTGGTGAQYF	TGTGCCAGCTCCGAGGGCCGGACAGGGGGCACGGGAGCCCAGTACTTC
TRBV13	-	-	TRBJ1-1	CASSLGILPEAFF	TGTGCCAGCAGCCTAGGCATACTCCCTGAAGCTTTCTTT
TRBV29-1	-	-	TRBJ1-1	CSVFRGVWTEAFF	TGCAGCGTGTTCAGGGGTGTTTGGACTGAAGCTTTCTTT
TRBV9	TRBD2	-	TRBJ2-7	CASSPPTSPYEQYF	TGTGCCAGCAGCCCCCCGACTAGCCCCTACGAGCAGTACTTC
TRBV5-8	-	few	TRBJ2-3	CASSLALGSGGTDTQYF	TGTGCCAGCAGCTTGGCCTTGGGTAGCGGAGGCACAGATACGCAGTATTTT
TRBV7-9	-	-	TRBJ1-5	CASSRGEGRDQPQHF	TGTGCCAGCAGCCGGGGGGAAGGCAGGGATCAGCCCCAGCATTTT
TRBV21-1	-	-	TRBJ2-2	CASRLTGIPGGNTGELFF	TGTGCCAGCAGACTGACAGGGATCCCAGGGGGAAACACCGGGGAGCTGTTTTTT
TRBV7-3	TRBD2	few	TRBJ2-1	CASSLVVGGGSISYNEQFF	TGTGCCAGCAGCTTAGTAGTGGGCGGCGGGAGCATCTCCTACAATGAGCAGTTCTTC
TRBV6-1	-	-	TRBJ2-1	CASSEIRRVEQFF	TGTGCCAGCAGTGAAATCCGCCGGGTTGAGCAGTTCTTC
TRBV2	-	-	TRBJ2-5	CASRGGGVGQETQYF	TGTGCCAGCAGGGGAGGAGGGGTAGGTCAAGAGACCCAGTACTTC
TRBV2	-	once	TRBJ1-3	CASTVASNSGNTIYF	TGTGCCAGCACAGTAGCATCCAACTCTGGAAACACCATATATTTT
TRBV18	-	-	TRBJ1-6	CASSSESGVRSPLHF	TGTGCCAGCTCATCTGAATCGGGGGTAAGGTCACCCCTCCACTTT
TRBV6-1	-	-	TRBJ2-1	CASVRSGEQFF	TGTGCCAGCGTTCGTTCAGGGGAGCAGTTCTTC
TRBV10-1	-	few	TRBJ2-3	CASSERGRGDTQYF	TGCGCCAGCAGTGAGAGGGGTAGGGGAGATACGCAGTATTTT
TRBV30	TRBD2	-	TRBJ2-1	CAWSVGREGPNEQFF	TGTGCCTGGAGTGTAGGGCGGGAGGGCCCGAATGAGCAGTTCTTC
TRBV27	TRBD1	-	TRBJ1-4	CASSLGTTGTNEKLFF	TGTGCCAGCAGTTTGGGAACGACAGGGACTAATGAAAAACTGTTTTTT
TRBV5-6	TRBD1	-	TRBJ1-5	CASSLGDRGRNQPQHF	TGTGCCAGCAGCTTGGGGGACAGGGGAAGGAATCAGCCCCAGCATTTT
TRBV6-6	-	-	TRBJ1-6	CASSYSEVMYNSPLHF	TGTGCCAGCAGTTACAGCGAGGTGATGTATAATTCACCCCTCCACTTT
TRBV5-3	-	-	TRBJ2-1	CAPQEGRGLNNEQFF	TGTGCCCCACAAGAGGGCAGAGGCCTCAACAATGAGCAGTTCTTC
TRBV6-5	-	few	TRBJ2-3	CASRPGEGTQYF	TGTGCCAGCCGGCCGGGAGAAGGTACGCAGTATTTT
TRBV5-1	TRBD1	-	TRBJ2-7	CASRGQDSSYEQYF	TGCGCCAGCAGAGGACAGGACAGCTCCTACGAGCAGTACTTC
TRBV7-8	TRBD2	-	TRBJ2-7	CASSTAGGRTYEQYF	TGTGCCAGCAGCACCGCGGGGGGTCGGACCTACGAGCAGTACTTC
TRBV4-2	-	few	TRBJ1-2	CASSQGAGVPGYTF	TGTGCCAGCAGCCAAGGGGCAGGGGTCCCTGGCTACACCTTC
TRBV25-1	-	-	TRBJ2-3	CASSEWGFTDTQYF	TGTGCCAGCAGTGAATGGGGCTTCACAGATACGCAGTATTTT
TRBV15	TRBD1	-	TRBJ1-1	CATSSGEGTGWNTEAFF	TGTGCCACCAGCAGCGGCGAAGGGACAGGGTGGAACACTGAAGCTTTCTTT
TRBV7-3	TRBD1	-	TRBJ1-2	CASSSGQNYGYTF	TGTGCCAGCAGCTCGGGACAGAACTATGGCTACACCTTC
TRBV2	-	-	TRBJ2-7	CASRASYEQYF	TGTGCCAGCAGAGCTTCCTACGAGCAGTACTTC
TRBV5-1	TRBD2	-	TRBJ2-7	CASSFGLAGAGEQYF	TGCGCCAGCAGCTTTGGGCTAGCGGGAGCAGGCGAGCAGTACTTC
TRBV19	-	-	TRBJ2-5	CASSIRNSWEETQYF	TGTGCCAGTAGTATTCGTAACAGTTGGGAAGAGACCCAGTACTTC
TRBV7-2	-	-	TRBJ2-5	CASSLAGGRETQYF	TGTGCCAGCAGCTTAGCGGGAGGACGAGAGACCCAGTACTTC
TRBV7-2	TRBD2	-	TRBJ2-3	CASNEGGRAVDTQYF	TGTGCCAGCAATGAAGGTGGGAGGGCAGTAGATACGCAGTATTTT
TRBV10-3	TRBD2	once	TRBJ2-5	CAISGFLAGGKETQYF	TGTGCCATCAGTGGATTTCTAGCGGGAGGGAAAGAGACCCAGTACTTC
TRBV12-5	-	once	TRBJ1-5	CASGLVFRGRNQPQHF	TGTGCTAGTGGTTTGGTATTCAGGGGCCGGAATCAGCCCCAGCATTTT
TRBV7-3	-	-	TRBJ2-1	CASSKGLSLYNEQFF	TGTGCCAGCAGCAAAGGACTGTCCCTTTACAATGAGCAGTTCTTC
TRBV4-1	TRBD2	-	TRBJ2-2	CASSQEGLAGRTGELFF	TGCGCCAGCAGCCAAGAGGGACTAGCGGGTAGAACCGGGGAGCTGTTTTTT
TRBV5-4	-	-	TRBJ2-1	CARPGTLQFF	TGTGCCAGACCCGGGACATTGCAGTTCTTC
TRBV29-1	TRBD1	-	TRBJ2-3	CSVEGPQGDATDTQYF	TGCAGCGTTGAGGGCCCCCAGGGGGACGCCACAGATACGCAGTATTTT
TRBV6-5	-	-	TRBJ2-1	CASSSGWLDYNEQFF	TGTGCCAGCAGTTCTGGCTGGCTAGACTACAATGAGCAGTTCTTC
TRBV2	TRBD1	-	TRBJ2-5	CASHRGRETQYF	TGTGCCAGCCACAGGGGTAGGGAGACCCAGTACTTC
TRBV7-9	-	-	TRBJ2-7	CASSSAGLTYEQYF	TGTGCCAGCAGCTCCGCCGGACTCACCTACGAGCAGTACTTC
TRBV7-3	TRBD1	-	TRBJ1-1	CASSRLGDRAFF	TGTGCCAGCAGCCGACTGGGGGACAGGGCTTTCTTT
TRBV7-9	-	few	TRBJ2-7	CSSSPEGYEQYF	TGTTCCAGCAGCCCCGAGGGCTACGAGCAGTACTTC